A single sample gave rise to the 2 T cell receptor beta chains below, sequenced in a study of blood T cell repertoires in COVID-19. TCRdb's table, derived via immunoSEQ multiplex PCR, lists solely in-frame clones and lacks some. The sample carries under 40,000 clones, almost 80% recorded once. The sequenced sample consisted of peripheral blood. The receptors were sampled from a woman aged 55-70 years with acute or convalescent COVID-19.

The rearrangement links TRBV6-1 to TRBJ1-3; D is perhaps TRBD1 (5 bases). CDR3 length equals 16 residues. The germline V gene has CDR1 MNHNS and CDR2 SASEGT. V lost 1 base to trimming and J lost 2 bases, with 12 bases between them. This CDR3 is CASSEEGPGTGNTIYF. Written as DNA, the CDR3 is TGTGCCAGCAGTGAAGAAGGACCAGGGACTGGAAACACCATATATTTT.

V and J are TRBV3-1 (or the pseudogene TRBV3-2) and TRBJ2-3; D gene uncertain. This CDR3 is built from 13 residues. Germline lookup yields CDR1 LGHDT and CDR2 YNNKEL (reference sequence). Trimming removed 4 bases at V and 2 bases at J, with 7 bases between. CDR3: CASSRDSTDTQYF. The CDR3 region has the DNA TGTGCCAGCAGCCGCGACTCCACAGATACGCAGTATTTT.